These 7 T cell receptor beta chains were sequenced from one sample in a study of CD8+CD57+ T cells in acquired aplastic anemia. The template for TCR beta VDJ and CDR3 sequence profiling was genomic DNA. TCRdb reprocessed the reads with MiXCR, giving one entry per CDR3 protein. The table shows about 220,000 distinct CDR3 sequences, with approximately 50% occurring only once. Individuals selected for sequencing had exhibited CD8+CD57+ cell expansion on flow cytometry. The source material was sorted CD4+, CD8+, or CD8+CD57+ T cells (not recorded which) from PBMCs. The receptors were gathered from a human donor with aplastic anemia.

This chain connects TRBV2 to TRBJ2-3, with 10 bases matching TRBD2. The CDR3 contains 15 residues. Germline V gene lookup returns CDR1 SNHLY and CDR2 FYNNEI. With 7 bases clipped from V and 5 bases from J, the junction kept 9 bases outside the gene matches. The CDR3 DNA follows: TGTGCCAGCAAATCTAGCGGGAGTAGGAGAGATACGCAGTATTTT. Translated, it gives CASKSSGSRRDTQYF.

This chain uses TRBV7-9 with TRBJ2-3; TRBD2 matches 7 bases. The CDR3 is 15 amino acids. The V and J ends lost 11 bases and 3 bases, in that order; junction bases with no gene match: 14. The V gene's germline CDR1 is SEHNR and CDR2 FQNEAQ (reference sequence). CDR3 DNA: TGTGCCGGCACCCCGGCAAGCGGGGCAACAGATACGCAGTATTTT. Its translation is CAGTPASGATDTQYF. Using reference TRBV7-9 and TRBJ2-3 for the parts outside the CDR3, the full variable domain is DTGVSQNPRHKITKRGQNVTFRCDPISEHNRLYWYRQTLGQGPEFLTYFQNEAQLEKSRLLSDRFSAERPKGSFSTLEIQRTEQGDSAMYLCAGTPASGATDTQYFGPGTRLTVL.

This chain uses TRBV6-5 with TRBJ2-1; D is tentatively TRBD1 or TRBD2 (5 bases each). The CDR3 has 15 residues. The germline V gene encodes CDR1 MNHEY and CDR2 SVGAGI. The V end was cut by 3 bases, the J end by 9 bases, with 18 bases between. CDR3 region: CASSYRQGRGGEQFF. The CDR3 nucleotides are TGTGCCAGCAGTTATCGGCAGGGACGAGGCGGTGAGCAGTTCTTC.

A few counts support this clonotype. The CDR3 DNA reads TGTGCCAGCCTCCCGGACTTGGACTCGCGCGGCTACACCTTC. Amino acid sequence: CASLPDLDSRGYTF. The gene calls are TRBV7-9 and TRBJ1-2; D uncertain. The CDR3 runs to 14 residues. Germline CDR1 SEHNR, CDR2 FQNEAQ (reference sequence). The V and J ends lost 8 bases and 8 bases respectively, with 21 bases between them.

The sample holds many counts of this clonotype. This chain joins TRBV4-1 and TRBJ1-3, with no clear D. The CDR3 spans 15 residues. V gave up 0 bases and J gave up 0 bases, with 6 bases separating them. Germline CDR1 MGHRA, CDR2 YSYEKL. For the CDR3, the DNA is TGCGCCAGCAGCCAAGACGGTGGCTCTGGAAACACCATATATTTT. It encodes CASSQDGGSGNTIYF.

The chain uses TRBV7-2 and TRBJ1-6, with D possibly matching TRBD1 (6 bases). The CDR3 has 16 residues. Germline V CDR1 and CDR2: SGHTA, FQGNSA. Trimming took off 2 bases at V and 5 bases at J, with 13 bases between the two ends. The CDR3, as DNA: TGTGCCAGCAGCTTACAACAGGGTCAGGATAATTCACCCCTCCACTTT. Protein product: CASSLQQGQDNSPLHF.

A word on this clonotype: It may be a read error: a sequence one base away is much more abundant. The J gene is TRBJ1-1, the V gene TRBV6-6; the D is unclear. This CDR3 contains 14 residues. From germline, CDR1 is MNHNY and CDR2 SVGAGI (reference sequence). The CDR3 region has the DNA TGTGCCAGCAGTTATTGGACCGAGAACACTGATGCTTTCTTT. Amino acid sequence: CASSYWTENTDAFF.